These T cell receptor beta chains were read from a single sample in a study of TIL therapy for anti-PD-1-resistant metastatic lung cancer. TCRdb keeps only in-frame clones here, not all; method: immunoSEQ multiplex PCR. Here the sample spans about 10,000 clones, around three fifths being singletons. The sample in question was tumor tissue, obtained at baseline. All receptors derive from a person aged 25 to 79 with non-small cell lung cancer. Each CDR3 is given without its conserved first and last residue. Fields, in order: CDR3 length, V gene, CDR3 protein.

length: 10; V: TRBV11-2; CDR3: ASSSEGLGQF
length: 12; V: TRBV6-5; CDR3: ASAARRSYYGYT
length: 12; V: TRBV7-9; CDR3: ASSAGGPGNTIY
length: 9; V: TRBV5-6; CDR3: ASSLGREQY
length: 12; V: TRBV19; CDR3: ASSIPHGNYGYT
length: 12; V: TRBV15; CDR3: ATSRGGDYYEQY
length: 11; V: TRBV7-9; CDR3: ASSSSSGYEQY
length: 12; V: TRBV15; CDR3: ATSRDDAGETQY
length: 13; V: TRBV10-2; CDR3: ASSMTSGEYGEQY
length: 11; V: TRBV5-6; CDR3: ASSLRGRGEQY
length: 12; V: TRBV7-9; CDR3: ASEGGTGANVLT
length: 13; V: TRBV4-1; CDR3: ASSRGDREGQPQH
length: 6; V: TRBV28; CDR3: ASGEQY
length: 10; V: TRBV11-2; CDR3: ASSPTRGRTY
length: 13; V: TRBV19; CDR3: ASSKGQGQQETQY
length: 15; V: TRBV28; CDR3: ASSLVPLTGLNTEAF
length: 11; V: TRBV18; CDR3: ASWEGDGETQY
length: 16; V: TRBV5-1; CDR3: ASSLGTSGVSYQETQY
length: 15; V: TRBV5-1; CDR3: ASSLKAPTGSLSPLH
length: 15; V: TRBV5-1; CDR3: ASSPRTGGFSSYEQY
length: 12; V: TRBV7-8; CDR3: ASSSLGLGDTQY
length: 12; V: TRBV28; CDR3: ASSFLGPTDTQY
length: 10; V: TRBV6-5; CDR3: ASSRLPGELF
length: 13; V: TRBV7-9; CDR3: ASSNWGTLNTEAF
length: 11; V: TRBV7-9; CDR3: ASSLAGGNEQC
length: 9; V: TRBV7-9; CDR3: ASSFGPDYT
length: 13; V: TRBV6-5; CDR3: ASRPTGSNTGELF
length: 13; V: TRBV5-1; CDR3: ASSTGRGNTGELF
length: 16; V: TRBV10-2; CDR3: ASSVRGTSGGSPYEQY
length: 12; V: TRBV5-4; CDR3: ASSWGQTSYEQY
length: 13; V: TRBV27; CDR3: ASSLLGTNPYEQY
length: 13; V: TRBV10-3; CDR3: AISEGTGLTDTQY
length: 15; V: TRBV5-6; CDR3: ASSLTMSADSNQPQH